The 26 T cell receptor beta chains below all came from one sample that was sequenced in a study of shared clonotypes between healthy human individuals. Some clones are missing from TCRdb's copy, which holds only in-frame ones; the method was immunoSEQ multiplex PCR. The table records 2 million to 2.5 million clones, approximately 95% of them present only once. Source material: naive CD4+ T cells from PBMCs. Subset defined: CD45RA+ positively selected. All receptors derive from a man aged 18 to 29 in good health. Some clones in this sample may be carry-over from other donors' samples.

The chain combines TRBV5-6 with TRBJ2-1; D is unclear. Germline V gene lookup returns CDR1 SGHDT and CDR2 YYEEEE. This CDR3 spans 15 amino acids. Trimming took 0 bases from V and 0 from J, leaving 7 bases between them. CDR3 protein: CASSLASNSYNEQFF. The CDR3 region has the DNA TGTGCCAGCAGCTTGGCGTCTAACTCCTACAATGAGCAGTTCTTC.

This clone came up a few times. The chain links TRBV29-1 to TRBJ1-1, with TRBD1 matching over 7 bases. Germline CDR1 SQVTM, CDR2 ANQGSEA. The V and J ends lost 6 bases and 0 bases, in that order; junction bases with no gene match: 4. This CDR3 is built from 13 residues. The chain's CDR3 is CSVHRGLNTEAFF. CDR3 nucleotides: TGCAGCGTGCACAGGGGATTGAACACTGAAGCTTTCTTT.

J is TRBJ1-5 and V is TRBV29-1; no reliable D call. V lost 4 bases to trimming and J lost 0 bases, with 7 bases between them. From germline, CDR1 is SQVTM and CDR2 ANQGSEA. The CDR3 is 13 amino acids. The CDR3 region is CSVGPDSNQPQHF. The CDR3 nucleotides are TGCAGCGTTGGTCCGGATAGCAATCAGCCCCAGCATTTT.

This chain links TRBV28 with TRBJ1-5; D unresolved. Trimming left V 3 bases short and J 3 bases short, with 12 bases between. CDR1 is MDHEN and CDR2 is SYDVKM in the germline V gene. There are 15 residues in the CDR3. CDR3 DNA sequence: TGTGCCAGCAGTTTGGCAGTAGTAATCAATCAGCCCCAGCATTTT. Residues: CASSLAVVINQPQHF.

The rearrangement joins TRBV5-4 to TRBJ2-1, with 14 bases matching TRBD2. Germline V CDR1 and CDR2: SGHNT, YYREEE (reference sequence). V was clipped by 3 bases and J by 9 bases; unmatched bases: 8. CDR3 size: 16 residues. The CDR3 sequence: CASSSTGTSGSGEQFF. The CDR3 region has the DNA TGTGCCAGCAGCTCAACCGGGACTAGCGGGAGTGGTGAGCAGTTCTTC. The variable domain in full, completed from reference TRBV5-4 and TRBJ2-1, reads ETGVTQSPTHLIKTRGQQVTLRCSSQSGHNTVSWYQQALGQGPQFIFQYYREEENGRGNFPPRFSGLQFPNYSSELNVNALELDDSALYLCASSSTGTSGSGEQFFGPGTRLTVL.

This rearrangement joins TRBV7-2 to TRBJ2-1; D is perhaps TRBD1 (5 bases). V lost 5 bases and J lost 9, with 20 bases in between. CDR1 is SGHTA and CDR2 is FQGNSA in the germline V gene. The CDR3 is made up of 15 amino acids. CDR3: CASSLVTLGVFEQFF. The CDR3 DNA sequence: TGTGCCAGCAGCCTCGTGACCCTAGGGGTCTTTGAGCAGTTCTTC.

This clone was seen once. V is TRBV15 and J is TRBJ2-2, with D possibly matching TRBD1 (5 bases). The V and J ends lost 9 bases and 0 bases respectively, with 8 bases between them. Germline V gene sequence: CDR1 LNHNV, CDR2 YYDKDF (reference sequence). The CDR3 sequence is 13 residues long. CDR3 protein: CATKTANTGELFF. CDR3 sequence (DNA): TGTGCCACTAAGACAGCGAACACCGGGGAGCTGTTTTTT.

This chain uses TRBV4-1 with TRBJ2-5; D is possibly TRBD1 (8 bases). CDR3 length: 20 residues. Germline CDR1 MGHRA, CDR2 YSYEKL. Trimming took off 4 bases at V and 5 bases at J, with 32 bases between the two ends. The chain's CDR3 is CASSLKIGGEGQAGKETQYF. The CDR3 DNA reads as TGCGCCAGCAGCCTTAAGATAGGGGGGGAGGGACAGGCGGGCAAGGAGACCCAGTACTTC.

The chain carries TRBV5-1 and TRBJ2-5, with D hard to call. V was shortened by 0 bases and J by 5 bases, with 14 bases between the two germline ends. Looked up from germline, CDR1 is SGHRS and CDR2 is YFSETQ. This CDR3 has 15 residues. The CDR3 DNA reads TGCGCCAGCAGCTTGGAAACAGTTCCGGCGGAGACCCAGTACTTC. It codes for CASSLETVPAETQYF.

This rearrangement joins TRBV30 to TRBJ2-5; 13 bases fit TRBD2. Looked up from germline, CDR1 is GTSNPN and CDR2 is SVGIG (reference sequence). Losses at the gene ends were 5 bases for V and 1 base for J; bases not matched to a gene: 1. The CDR3 has 14 amino acids. In DNA form, the CDR3 reads TGTGCCTGGCGACTAGCGGGAGGCCAAGAGACCCAGTACTTC. Its translation is CAWRLAGGQETQYF.

This chain links TRBV10-2 with TRBJ2-7; 7 nucleotides align to TRBD1. Germline lookup yields CDR1 WSHSY and CDR2 SAAADI. The V gene end was trimmed by 7 bases and the J gene end by 3 bases; junction bases not matched to a gene: 3. The CDR3 runs 12 residues. The CDR3 coding sequence is TGCGCCAGCAACAGACAGGGCTACGAGCAGTACTTC. The encoded protein is CASNRQGYEQYF.

V and J are TRBV28 and TRBJ2-1; 13 bases are a match to TRBD2. With V trimmed by 9 bases and J by 1 base, 21 bases remained unmatched. CDR3 size: 21 residues. From germline, CDR1 is MDHEN and CDR2 SYDVKM. CDR3 in amino acids: CASSSDPGLAGVSGSYNEQFF. The CDR3 nucleotides read TGTGCCAGTTCTTCAGACCCTGGACTAGCGGGAGTTTCCGGGTCCTACAATGAGCAGTTCTTC.

Concerning this clone itself: Other DNA sequences in the sample encode the same CDR3. The V call is TRBV5-1, the J call TRBJ2-7; D is undetermined. The CDR3 spans 11 residues. Trimming left V 3 bases short and J 4 bases short, with 5 bases between. Germline V gives CDR1 SGHRS, CDR2 YFSETQ. The CDR3 DNA sequence: TGCGCCAGCAGCTCCGAGTACGAGCAGTACTTC. Protein sequence: CASSSEYEQYF.

The count of this clone is one. This chain joins TRBV30 and TRBJ1-6; weak D call: TRBD1 (5 bases). Germline lookup yields CDR1 GTSNPN and CDR2 SVGIG (reference sequence). V was shortened by 3 bases and J by 9 bases, with 15 bases between the two germline ends. The CDR3 length is 14 residues. DNA for the CDR3: TGTGCCTGGAGGGGGGGGGAGATCGGTTCACCCCTCCACTTT. Protein: CAWRGGEIGSPLHF.

The chain links TRBV7-3 to TRBJ2-7; TRBD2 agrees at 7 bases. The CDR3 length is 14 residues. The junction had 4 bases not matched to a gene; V was cut back by 2 bases and J by 3 bases. The germline V gene has CDR1 SGHTA and CDR2 FQGTGA. CDR3 protein: CASSLSASGYEQYF. In nucleotides, the CDR3 is TGTGCCAGCAGCTTATCGGCTAGCGGCTACGAGCAGTACTTC.

This chain joins TRBV5-4 and TRBJ2-1; 9 positions match TRBD2. The V gene's germline CDR1 is SGHNT and CDR2 YYREEE (reference sequence). This CDR3 spans 15 amino acids. The V gene end was trimmed by 0 bases and the J gene end by 3 bases; junction bases not matched to a gene: 1. CDR3 amino acids: CASSLGTSVYNEQFF. CDR3 nucleotides: TGTGCCAGCAGCTTGGGGACTAGCGTCTACAATGAGCAGTTCTTC.

The gene calls are TRBV30 and TRBJ1-1; D is perhaps TRBD1 (6 bases). CDR3 size: 12 residues. Per the germline V gene, CDR1 is GTSNPN and CDR2 is SVGIG (reference sequence). V lost 4 bases to trimming and J lost 4 bases, with 10 bases between them. The CDR3 nucleotides read TGTGCCTGGAAAGGGGGTAGCACTGAAGCTTTCTTT. This codes for CAWKGGSTEAFF.

The chain carries TRBV5-1 and TRBJ2-2; no clear D. Trimming took off 0 bases at V and 1 base at J, with 7 bases between the two ends. CDR3 size: 15 residues. Germline V gives CDR1 SGHRS, CDR2 YFSETQ. CDR3 region: CASSLGSENTGELFF. The DNA of the CDR3 is TGCGCCAGCAGCTTGGGTAGTGAGAACACCGGGGAGCTGTTTTTT.

The V gene is TRBV5-1, the J gene TRBJ2-3; 8 bases map to TRBD2. Trimming at V came to 10 bases and at J to 5 bases, leaving 33 bases not matched to a gene. Germline V lookup: CDR1 SGHRS, CDR2 YFSETQ. The CDR3 contains 21 residues. The chain's CDR3 is CASQLRPRGLAGRTAGDTQYF. CDR3 DNA sequence: TGCGCCTCCCAGCTCCGCCCGAGGGGGTTAGCGGGGAGAACGGCTGGAGATACGCAGTATTTT.

This chain connects TRBV7-3 to TRBJ1-1; D gene uncertain. The germline V and J ends were trimmed by 1 base and 11 bases, with 11 bases remaining between them. Per the germline V gene, CDR1 is SGHTA and CDR2 is FQGTGA. There are 12 residues in the CDR3. The CDR3 DNA is TGTGCCAGCAGCTTAAGAGGTGGGGAGGCTTTCTTT. This encodes CASSLRGGEAFF. Variable domain in full (rest from reference TRBV7-3 and TRBJ1-1): GAGVSQTPSNKVTEKGKYVELRCDPISGHTALYWYRQSLGQGPEFLIYFQGTGAADDSGLPNDRFFAVRPEGSVSTLKIQRTERGDSAVYLCASSLRGGEAFFGQGTRLTVV.

The V gene is TRBV19, the J gene TRBJ1-1, with a weak D call TRBD1 (5 bases). This CDR3 is built from 14 residues. Trimming took off 4 bases at V and 1 base at J, with 10 bases between the two ends. Germline V lookup: CDR1 LNHDA, CDR2 SQIVND (reference sequence). CDR3 protein: CASSNRTQNTEAFF. CDR3 in DNA: TGTGCCAGTAGTAACCGGACACAGAACACTGAAGCTTTCTTT.

The chain carries TRBV10-2 and TRBJ1-5; 10 bases are a match to TRBD1. The germline V gene has CDR1 WSHSY and CDR2 SAAADI. V gave up 6 bases and J gave up 8 bases; unmatched junction bases: 4. The CDR3 length is 13 residues. DNA for the CDR3: TGCGCCAGCAGCGACAGGGGGCGGGAGCCCCAGCATTTT. This sequence encodes CASSDRGREPQHF.

V usage is TRBV19 and J usage is TRBJ2-7; 9 nucleotides agree with TRBD1. This CDR3 region has 14 residues. V was pared by 7 bases and J by 6 bases, with 10 bases of the junction left unmatched. Germline V gene lookup returns CDR1 LNHDA and CDR2 SQIVND (reference sequence). Here the CDR3 reads CASKDRGMVGEQYF. In DNA form, the CDR3 reads TGTGCCAGTAAAGACAGGGGGATGGTAGGCGAGCAGTACTTC. Using reference TRBV19 and TRBJ2-7 for the parts outside the CDR3, the full variable domain is DGGITQSPKYLFRKEGQNVTLSCEQNLNHDAMYWYRQDPGQGLRLIYYSQIVNDFQKGDIAEGYSVSREKKESFPLTVTSAQKNPTAFYLCASKDRGMVGEQYFGPGTRLTVT.

The V gene is TRBV27, the J gene TRBJ2-7; D ambiguous. Germline assignment: CDR1 MNHEY and CDR2 SMNVEV (reference sequence). CDR3 length equals 15 residues. V was trimmed by 6 bases and J by 0 bases, leaving 15 bases between them. The CDR3 nucleotides are TGTGCCAGCAGCTCTTGGACCTTGAGCTCCTACGAGCAGTACTTC. It encodes CASSSWTLSSYEQYF.

This chain connects TRBV5-1 to TRBJ2-1; 13 bases are a match to TRBD2. J was trimmed by 7 bases and V by 7 bases; bases with no gene match: 8. Germline assignment: CDR1 SGHRS and CDR2 YFSETQ. The length of the CDR3 is 15 residues. CDR3 loop: CASGPGLAGSNEQFF. The DNA of the CDR3 is TGCGCCAGCGGGCCGGGACTAGCGGGGTCTAATGAGCAGTTCTTC.

This clone appeared a single time. The chain has TRBV6-1 and TRBJ2-7, with 8 bases matching TRBD1. This CDR3 contains 14 residues. Germline V gene sequence: CDR1 MNHNS, CDR2 SASEGT. Unmatched junction bases numbered 7, after V lost 4 bases and J lost 5 bases. The CDR3 coding sequence is TGTGCCAGCAGTGGGCAGGGGGCGGAAAACGAGCAGTACTTC. Its translation is CASSGQGAENEQYF.